Listed here are 31 T cell receptor beta chains from one sample, sequenced in a study of blood T cells in healthy people across ages. It was with a sample-barcoded 5' primer and a J-beta primer mix that a second PCR of roughly 6 to 12 cycles was run. TCRdb used MiXCR to reprocess the 5' RACE reads, holding one entry per CDR3 protein. The sample holds some 560,000 distinct CDR3 sequences, 27% seen once. These data are also associated with another study on T cells of mothers and their children.

Sequencing was carried out using blood. These receptors were obtained from a boy aged 2-9 years in good health.

A word on this clonotype: A junction boundary mismatches the germline segment, possibly from a read error. The genes are TRBV15 and TRBJ2-5; TRBD2 matches 7 bases. Germline V gene sequence: CDR1 LNHNV, CDR2 YYDKDF (reference sequence). The CDR3 sequence is 15 residues long. The CDR3 is CAASRVEREGETQYF. The CDR3 DNA reads TGTGCCGCCAGCAGAGTTGAGCGGGAAGGGGAGACCCAGTACTTC.

This clonotype was detected only a few times. The rearrangement uses TRBV12-3 or TRBV12-4 and TRBJ2-5; 7 nucleotides agree with TRBD2. This CDR3 contains 14 residues. V gave up 5 bases and J gave up 4 bases; unmatched junction bases: 7. CDR3 in amino acids: CASSTPTGGETQYF. CDR3 DNA sequence: TGTGCCAGCAGTACCCCGACGGGAGGAGAGACCCAGTACTTC.

The V call is TRBV12-3 or TRBV12-4, the J call TRBJ2-1, with D unresolved. The V gene lost 3 bases and the J gene lost 0 bases, with 9 bases spanning the gap. The CDR3 covers 15 residues. CDR3 residues: CASSLKLLSYNEQFF. CDR3 nucleotides: TGTGCCAGCAGTTTGAAGCTCCTCTCCTACAATGAGCAGTTCTTC.

The J gene is TRBJ2-3, the V gene TRBV6-2 or TRBV6-3, with unresolved D. V was shortened by 6 bases and J by 11 bases, with 15 bases between the two germline ends. This CDR3 contains 12 residues. Germline V gives CDR1 MNHEY, CDR2 SVGEGT. The DNA of the CDR3 is TGTGCCAGCAGCTTTCTACAGAATGGGCAGTATTTT. Its protein product is CASSFLQNGQYF.

This clonotype showed up just a few times. CDR3 sequence reads: CSANRGRGEKLFF. The CDR3 coding sequence is TGCAGTGCTAACAGGGGGCGTGGGGAAAAACTGTTTTTT. V gene TRBV20-1 combines with J gene TRBJ1-4; 9 nucleotides match TRBD1. This CDR3 comprises 13 residues. CDR1 and CDR2 (germline): DFQATT, SNEGSKA (reference sequence). J lost 8 bases, V lost 4 bases, and 5 bases had no gene match.

A few counts support this clonotype. The V and J genes are TRBV2 and TRBJ2-1; possible D gene TRBD2, 5 bases. V gave up 8 bases and J gave up 6 bases, with 14 bases separating them. The germline gives CDR1 SNHLY, CDR2 FYNNEI. The CDR3 totals 13 residues. The CDR3 here is CASYGLAGNEQFF. The CDR3 coding sequence is TGTGCCAGCTACGGGCTAGCCGGCAATGAGCAGTTCTTC.

The chain uses TRBV29-1 and TRBJ2-7; a weak D match, TRBD2 (5 bases). This CDR3 has 15 amino acids. The V gene's germline CDR1 is SQVTM and CDR2 ANQGSEA. V lost 6 bases, J lost 2 bases, and 20 bases lay in between. CDR3 protein: CSVIPPFRGTYEQYF. The CDR3 region has the DNA TGCAGCGTGATCCCCCCGTTCCGGGGTACCTACGAGCAGTACTTC.

The chain joins TRBV7-2 to TRBJ1-2, with D maybe TRBD1 (6 bases). The CDR3 is made up of 15 amino acids. CDR1 SGHTA and CDR2 FQGNSA come from the germline V gene. The germline V and J ends were trimmed by 2 bases and 2 bases, with 12 bases remaining between them. CDR3 coding DNA: TGTGCCAGCAGCTTATCGGGACAACGAAACTATGGCTACACCTTC. Its translation is CASSLSGQRNYGYTF.

V usage is TRBV7-9 and J usage is TRBJ2-5; D is ambiguous. CDR3 size: 17 residues. V lost 1 base and J 1 base, leaving 16 bases between the germline ends. Germline values: CDR1 SEHNR, CDR2 FQNEAQ (reference sequence). CDR3 in DNA: TGTGCCAGCAGCTTAGTGCCAGGCGGCAAAATCCAAGAGACCCAGTACTTC. This sequence encodes CASSLVPGGKIQETQYF.

This sequence joins TRBV15 and TRBJ2-3; D uncertain. Germline values: CDR1 LNHNV, CDR2 YYDKDF (reference sequence). The V end lost 1 base, the J end lost 6 bases, and 11 bases lay between the germline ends. The CDR3 runs to 14 residues. The CDR3, as DNA: TGTGCCACCAGCAGAGCTTCTATCCGGGATACGCAGTATTTT. It specifies CATSRASIRDTQYF.

This clonotype was observed a handful of times. One junction end does not reproduce the germline sequence, and a read error may be involved. CDR3 region: CAVRGTEEQFF. CDR3 sequence (DNA): TGTGCCGTCAGGGGCACAGAAGAGCAGTTCTTC. The chain couples TRBV10-3 to TRBJ2-1; D possibly corresponds to TRBD1 (6 bases). Per germline, CDR1 ENHRY and CDR2 SYGVKD. CDR3 size: 11 residues.

This clonotype was observed once. This rearrangement joins TRBV29-1 to TRBJ2-1; D might be TRBD1 or TRBD2, each matching 6 bases. V was cut by 4 bases and J by 4 bases, with 11 bases left in between. The CDR3 loop spans 13 amino acids. Germline V lookup: CDR1 SQVTM, CDR2 ANQGSEA. The CDR3 DNA follows: TGCAGCGTTGGGGGGGCAGTTTACAATGAGCAGTTCTTC. It is translated as CSVGGAVYNEQFF.

The chain carries TRBV27 and TRBJ1-2, with a possible D match to TRBD1 (5 bases). The germline V gene encodes CDR1 MNHEY and CDR2 SMNVEV (reference sequence). The CDR3 totals 15 residues. Deletions cut 5 bases from V and 3 bases from J, with 16 bases between. The CDR3 region has the DNA TGTGCCAGCAGTCCCGGACATTCCGTTTACTATGGCTACACCTTC. Translation: CASSPGHSVYYGYTF.

The V and J genes are TRBV25-1 and TRBJ1-2, with TRBD1 identical over 8 bases. The CDR3 is 13 amino acids. Looked up from germline, CDR1 is MGHDK and CDR2 is SYGVNS. J was trimmed by 6 bases and V by 6 bases; bases with no gene match: 6. Here the CDR3 reads CASRLQGADGYTF. CDR3 DNA sequence: TGTGCCAGCAGGCTCCAGGGGGCGGATGGCTACACCTTC.

The genes are TRBV7-2 and TRBJ2-7, with D unclear. The CDR3 loop spans 15 amino acids. In germline, CDR1 is SGHTA, CDR2 FQGNSA. Trimming removed 5 bases from V and 1 base from J, with 15 bases in between. The CDR3 reads CASSVWSAQSYEQYF. The CDR3, as DNA: TGTGCCAGCAGCGTATGGAGTGCCCAGTCCTACGAGCAGTACTTC.

This clonotype was counted between two and nine times. The rearrangement uses TRBV4-3 and TRBJ1-3; D is unresolved. The CDR3 has 15 residues. Trimming removed 0 bases at V and 0 bases at J, with 6 bases between. CDR1 is LGHNA, CDR2 YSLEER, per germline. CDR3 loop: CASSQDRYSGNTIYF. CDR3 coding DNA: TGCGCCAGCAGCCAAGACCGTTACTCTGGAAACACCATATATTTT.

The V and J genes are TRBV6-2 or TRBV6-3 and TRBJ2-5, with TRBD1 identical over 7 bases. The end of the DNA fits TRBJ2-1 better, so the J call may be wrong. CDR1 is MNHEY and CDR2 is SVGEGT in the germline V gene. The CDR3 is 15 residues long. CDR3 sequence (DNA): TGTGCCAGCAGTTACGACCCGACAGGGTCGGCTGAGCAGTTCTTC. Translation gives CASSYDPTGSAEQFF.

V usage is TRBV6-1 and J usage is TRBJ1-1; 7 nucleotides agree with TRBD1. The CDR3 totals 14 residues. CDR1 is MNHNS, CDR2 SASEGT, per germline. The V and J ends lost 8 bases and 2 bases, in that order; junction bases with no gene match: 8. The CDR3 here is CASGTENPNTEAFF. Written as DNA, the CDR3 is TGTGCCAGCGGGACAGAGAATCCCAACACTGAAGCTTTCTTT.

The chain joins TRBV20-1 to TRBJ2-2; maybe TRBD2 (5 bases). This CDR3 has 14 residues. From germline, CDR1 is DFQATT and CDR2 SNEGSKA (reference sequence). Trimming stripped 3 bases from V and 7 bases from J, with 15 bases between. The DNA of the CDR3 is TGCAGTGCTAGTTTCAGCGGAAAGGGCGGGGAGCTGTTTTTT. This translates into CSASFSGKGGELFF.

The chain couples TRBV19 to TRBJ2-5, with unresolved D. Germline assignment: CDR1 LNHDA and CDR2 SQIVND (reference sequence). CDR3 length: 13 amino acids. V was shortened by 3 bases and J by 2 bases, with 7 bases between the two germline ends. CDR3 nucleotides: TGTGCCAGTAGTATTGGGTCTCAAGAGACCCAGTACTTC. It is translated as CASSIGSQETQYF. The whole variable domain, filled in from reference TRBV19 and TRBJ2-5, reads DGGITQSPKYLFRKEGQNVTLSCEQNLNHDAMYWYRQDPGQGLRLIYYSQIVNDFQKGDIAEGYSVSREKKESFPLTVTSAQKNPTAFYLCASSIGSQETQYFGPGTRLLVL.

The rearrangement uses TRBV7-2 and TRBJ2-5, with 8 bases that match TRBD2. Germline V gene sequence: CDR1 SGHTA, CDR2 FQGNSA. There are 17 residues in the CDR3. J was trimmed by 7 bases and V by 0 bases; bases with no gene match: 13. The CDR3 coding sequence is TGTGCCAGCAGCTTAGCAACGGGGGGACTAGGCCTGGGGACCCAGTACTTC. Protein: CASSLATGGLGLGTQYF.

This clonotype was picked up a small number of times. This chain connects TRBV11-2 to TRBJ2-1; TRBD2 agrees at 12 bases. V shed 5 bases, J shed 4 bases, and the junction held 6 bases outside the gene matches. This CDR3 has 16 amino acids. Germline V gene sequence: CDR1 SGHAT, CDR2 FQNNGV. The CDR3 DNA reads TGTGCCAGCAGCCCAAGAGGGACTAGCGGGTACAATGAGCAGTTCTTC. Amino acid sequence: CASSPRGTSGYNEQFF.

The J gene is TRBJ2-1, the V gene TRBV28; 8 bases agree with TRBD2. The CDR3 totals 21 residues. CDR1 and CDR2 (germline): MDHEN, SYDVKM. The V gene end was trimmed by 3 bases and the J gene end by 0 bases; junction bases not matched to a gene: 19. The CDR3 here is CASSLWGERREVIRSYNEQFF. The DNA for the CDR3 is TGTGCCAGCAGTTTGTGGGGGGAGCGGCGGGAGGTAATTCGCTCCTACAATGAGCAGTTCTTC.

J is TRBJ2-5 and V is TRBV29-1; D gene unclear. Between the trimmed V and J ends, which lost 4 bases and 5 bases, there was a span of 20 bases. Germline V gives CDR1 SQVTM, CDR2 ANQGSEA. The CDR3 has 15 amino acids. CDR3 in DNA: TGCAGCGTTGTGACGGGCCAAGAGGTGGCCGAGACCCAGTACTTC. Translating it yields CSVVTGQEVAETQYF.

J is TRBJ1-1 and V is TRBV7-9, with no clear D. Trimming shortened V by 6 bases and J by 5 bases, and 13 bases separated the two germline ends. CDR1 is SEHNR, CDR2 FQNEAQ, per germline (reference sequence). This CDR3 spans 13 amino acids. CDR3 sequence (DNA): TGTGCCAGCAGTCGACGATCTGAAACTGAAGCTTTCTTT. It is translated as CASSRRSETEAFF.

This clonotype was seen only a few times. This sequence joins TRBV12-3 or TRBV12-4 and TRBJ2-6; no reliable D call. The CDR3 has 21 residues. V was pared by 5 bases and J by 0 bases, with 26 bases between. The CDR3 loop is CASSPLWGWSLRTSGANVLTF. As DNA, the CDR3 is TGTGCCAGCAGTCCCCTTTGGGGTTGGTCCCTTCGAACCTCTGGGGCCAACGTCCTGACTTTC.

This clonotype has more than one count but fewer than ten. The chain couples TRBV29-1 to TRBJ2-7; D gene unclear. The V end lost 3 bases, the J end lost 8 bases, and 14 bases lay between the germline ends. Germline CDR1 reads SQVTM; CDR2 reads ANQGSEA. CDR3 length equals 12 residues. Here the CDR3 reads CSVEGSAYKQYF. In DNA form, the CDR3 reads TGCAGCGTTGAGGGGTCAGCTTACAAGCAGTACTTC.

This clonotype appeared a few times. V is TRBV30 and J is TRBJ1-2; D remains unclear. In germline, CDR1 is GTSNPN, CDR2 SVGIG (reference sequence). The V gene lost 3 bases and the J gene lost 5 bases, with 7 bases spanning the gap. CDR3 size: 11 residues. CDR3 sequence: CAWSVVYGYTF. CDR3 sequence (DNA): TGTGCCTGGAGCGTCGTATATGGCTACACCTTC.

This clonotype was detected a few times. V usage is TRBV5-1 and J usage is TRBJ2-5, with D possibly matching TRBD1 (6 bases). Germline V lookup: CDR1 SGHRS, CDR2 YFSETQ. The V end lost 0 bases, the J end lost 5 bases, and 11 bases lay between the germline ends. This CDR3 spans 14 amino acids. The CDR3 DNA reads TGCGCCAGCAGCTTGGGGGGGCCGCGGGAGACCCAGTACTTC. This gives the protein CASSLGGPRETQYF. Combining the CDR3 with reference TRBV5-1 and TRBJ2-5 gives the whole variable domain KAGVTQTPRYLIKTRGQQVTLSCSPISGHRSVSWYQQTPGQGLQFLFEYFSETQRNKGNFPGRFSGRQFSNSRSEMNVSTLELGDSALYLCASSLGGPRETQYFGPGTRLLVL.

The chain has TRBV6-5 and TRBJ2-3, with 7 bases lining up with TRBD1. The CDR3 has 15 residues. V was pared by 8 bases and J by 5 bases, with 13 bases of the junction left unmatched. Germline-derived CDR1 and CDR2 are MNHEY and SVGAGI. The CDR3 nucleotides are TGTGCCAGCGCTTCCTCGACAGGGCCTAAAGATACGCAGTATTTT. This translates into CASASSTGPKDTQYF.

This clonotype was found a few times. The chain uses TRBV12-5 and TRBJ1-2; unclear D gene. Germline values: CDR1 LGHNT, CDR2 FRNRAP. Trimming left V 0 bases short and J 8 bases short, with 10 bases between. This CDR3 has 13 amino acids. The CDR3 DNA reads as TGTGCTAGTGGTTTGGTAGAATCGGGAGGCTACACCTTC. Translating it yields CASGLVESGGYTF.